The subject of this entry is one T cell receptor (beta chain). This entry belongs to a study of technical replicates of blood from a handful of donors. Sequencing used immunoSEQ multiplex PCR; TCRdb keeps in-frame clones, though not all of them. The table shows over 85,000 clones, with over 85% occurring only once. Germline lookup yields CDR1 MNHEY and CDR2 SVGAGI. The CDR3 is made up of 14 amino acids. J lost 4 bases, V lost 4 bases, and 2 bases had no gene match. The specimen was T cells isolated from PBMCs. This TCR derives from a human donor in good health. The chain couples TRBV6-5 to TRBJ2-7; 12 bases line up with TRBD2. CDR3 nucleotide sequence: TGTGCCAGCAGTTGGACTAGCGGGACGTACGAGCAGTACTTC. Translating it yields CASSWTSGTYEQYF.